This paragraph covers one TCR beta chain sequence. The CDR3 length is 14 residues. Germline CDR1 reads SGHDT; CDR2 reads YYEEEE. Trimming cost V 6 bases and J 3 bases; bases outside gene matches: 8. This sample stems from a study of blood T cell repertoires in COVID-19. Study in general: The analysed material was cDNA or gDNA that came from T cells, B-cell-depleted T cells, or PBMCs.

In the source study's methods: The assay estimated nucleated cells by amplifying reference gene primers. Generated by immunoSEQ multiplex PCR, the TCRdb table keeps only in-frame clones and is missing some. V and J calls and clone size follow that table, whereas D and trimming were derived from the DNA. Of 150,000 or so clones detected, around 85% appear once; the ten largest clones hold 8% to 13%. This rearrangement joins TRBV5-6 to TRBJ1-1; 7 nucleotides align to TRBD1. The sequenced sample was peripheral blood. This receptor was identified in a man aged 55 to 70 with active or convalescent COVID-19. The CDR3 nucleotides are TGTGCCAGCATTCCGTGGGACAGACACACTGAAGCTTTCTTT. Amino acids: CASIPWDRHTEAFF.